This T cell receptor (beta chain) was recovered during a study of T-cell memory formation after mild COVID-19. Study-level background: TCR clusters largely stayed donor specific.

TCRdb reprocessed the 5' RACE reads via MiXCR and lists one record per CDR3 protein. The table includes 350,000 to 450,000 distinct CDR3 sequences, roughly 24% detected once. Unmatched junction bases numbered 4, after V lost 4 bases and J lost 0 bases. Germline lookup yields CDR1 DFQATT and CDR2 SNEGSKA (reference sequence). The CDR3 extends over 14 amino acids. Study findings and constraints: Clones that got smaller from day 15 to 85 had even CD4/CD8, while clones growing later tipped toward CD4+. A subset of responding clones appeared in pre-infection memory, suggesting cross-reactive memory joined. Contracting clones localized mainly to CM and EM when CD4+ and mainly to EMRA when CD8+.

This clonotype was found a few times. Its specificity is not known. The clonotype originates from an adult woman who had mild COVID-19 (a few samples of this study predate the infection). Cell type and time point are not known. What was sequenced was PBMCs or a T cell subset sorted from them (not recorded which). The chain couples TRBV20-1 to TRBJ2-3; 7 bases fit TRBD2. The CDR3 protein is CSAKRGPSTDTQYF. The CDR3 nucleotides are TGCAGTGCTAAGCGGGGTCCTAGCACAGATACGCAGTATTTT.